Following are 16 T cell receptor beta chains from one sample sequenced in a study of blood T cell repertoires in COVID-19. The repertoire was sequenced with immunoSEQ multiplex PCR; TCRdb's copy has only in-frame clones and lacks some. The top ten clones hold 13% of a sample with around 130,000 clones, approximately 84% of them seen once. The sequencing sample was made of peripheral blood. The source is a human donor in a cohort sampled during active COVID-19.

V gene TRBV12-5 combines with J gene TRBJ1-4; no reliable D call. Trimming removed 0 bases at V and 0 bases at J, with 11 bases between. The length of the CDR3 is 17 residues. CDR1 is LGHNT and CDR2 is FRNRAP in the germline V gene. CDR3 in DNA: TGTGCTAGTGGTTTGGTACTCGGGATTCCAACTAATGAAAAACTGTTTTTT. Translated: CASGLVLGIPTNEKLFF. Complete variable domain (other parts from reference TRBV12-5 and TRBJ1-4): DARVTQTPRHKVTEMGQEVTMRCQPILGHNTVFWYRQTMMQGLELLAYFRNRAPLDDSGMPKDRFSAEMPDATLATLKIQPSEPRDSAVYFCASGLVLGIPTNEKLFFGSGTQLSVL.

V gene TRBV9 combines with J gene TRBJ1-1; D is uncertain. V dropped 3 bases and J dropped 2 bases, with 8 bases sitting between them. CDR3 length: 13 residues. From germline, CDR1 is SGDLS and CDR2 YYNGEE. DNA for the CDR3: TGTGCCAGCAGCGGGGCCCTTAACACTGAAGCTTTCTTT. Translated: CASSGALNTEAFF.

The chain has TRBV11-2 and TRBJ2-7, with TRBD1 matching 8 bases. V was pared by 6 bases and J by 0 bases, with 1 base of the junction left unmatched. CDR1 and CDR2 (germline): SGHAT, FQNNGV. CDR3 length: 13 amino acids. The DNA for the CDR3 is TGTGCCAGCAGGGGACAGGCCTCCTACGAGCAGTACTTC. Translated, it gives CASRGQASYEQYF.

The rearrangement joins TRBV6-5 to TRBJ2-1, with a tentative D call TRBD2 (5 bases). The CDR3 is 16 residues long. V dropped 0 bases and J dropped 7 bases, with 16 bases sitting between them. Germline V CDR1 and CDR2: MNHEY, SVGAGI. CDR3 loop: CASSYSRTEIRNEQFF. The CDR3 coding sequence is TGTGCCAGCAGTTACTCGAGGACTGAGATTAGGAATGAGCAGTTCTTC.

The chain employs TRBV10-3 and TRBJ2-5; 8 bases match TRBD2. Germline V CDR1 and CDR2: ENHRY, SYGVKD. After removal of 6 bases from V and 1 base from J, the junction contained 4 bases not matched to a gene. CDR3 length equals 14 residues. The CDR3: CAISTGTSQETQYF. DNA for the CDR3: TGTGCCATCAGCACCGGGACTAGCCAAGAGACCCAGTACTTC.

This chain links TRBV5-4 with TRBJ1-4, with D possibly matching TRBD1 (6 bases). CDR1 and CDR2 (germline): SGHNT, YYREEE (reference sequence). V was cut by 4 bases and J by 8 bases, with 15 bases left in between. This CDR3 comprises 14 residues. Here the CDR3 reads CASSEGGAGEKLFF. The CDR3 nucleotides read TGTGCCAGCAGCGAGGGGGGGGCCGGGGAAAAACTGTTTTTT. Supplemented by reference TRBV5-4 and TRBJ1-4, the full variable domain reads ETGVTQSPTHLIKTRGQQVTLRCSSQSGHNTVSWYQQALGQGPQFIFQYYREEENGRGNFPPRFSGLQFPNYSSELNVNALELDDSALYLCASSEGGAGEKLFFGSGTQLSVL.

The J gene is TRBJ2-3, the V gene TRBV5-1, with TRBD2 matching over 13 bases. V lost 4 bases and J lost 1; bases outside the gene matches: 12. Germline CDR1 and CDR2: SGHRS and YFSETQ. The CDR3 consists of 19 residues. CDR3 sequence (DNA): TGCGCCAGCAGCACGGGACTAGCGGGGAGTCCCAGCGGCACAGATACGCAGTATTTT. Translation gives CASSTGLAGSPSGTDTQYF.

This chain uses TRBV24-1 with TRBJ2-2; possible D gene TRBD1, 7 bases. Germline-derived CDR1 and CDR2 are KGHDR and SFDVKD. The CDR3 runs 14 residues. V lost 9 bases to trimming and J lost 2 bases, with 12 bases between them. Here the CDR3 reads CATRGDSNTGELFF. In DNA, the CDR3 is TGTGCCACCCGCGGGGACAGTAACACCGGGGAGCTGTTTTTT.

The chain combines TRBV9 with TRBJ1-6; 7 bases map to TRBD1. V lost 3 bases, J lost 0 bases, and 3 bases stayed unmatched. Germline CDR1 SGDLS, CDR2 YYNGEE. This CDR3 region has 16 residues. The CDR3, as DNA: TGTGCCAGCAGCGCCGGGGACAGCTCCTATAATTCACCCCTCCACTTT. It yields the protein CASSAGDSSYNSPLHF.

The chain uses TRBV6-5 and TRBJ1-2; 8 nucleotides align to TRBD1. Germline V gene lookup returns CDR1 MNHEY and CDR2 SVGAGI. Trimming took 2 bases from V and 5 from J; bases not matched to a gene: 7. The CDR3 extends over 15 amino acids. CDR3 in DNA: TGTGCCAGCAGTTACGAGAGGACAGGGAGGTATGGCTACACCTTC. Translation: CASSYERTGRYGYTF.

The sample holds one count of this clone. The genes are TRBV4-1 and TRBJ2-7; D uncertain. This CDR3 has 15 residues. CDR1 and CDR2 from the germline V gene are MGHRA and YSYEKL. V dropped 0 bases and J dropped 2 bases, with 11 bases sitting between them. CDR3 nucleotide sequence: TGCGCCAGCAGCCAAGATCTAGACTCCGCCTACGAGCAGTACTTC. This translates into CASSQDLDSAYEQYF.

This clone was counted between two and nine times. The rearrangement uses TRBV5-1 and TRBJ1-6; tentatively, D is TRBD1 (5 bases). Germline V gene sequence: CDR1 SGHRS, CDR2 YFSETQ. The CDR3 is made up of 14 amino acids. Trimming left V 0 bases short and J 6 bases short, with 7 bases between. CDR3 amino acids: CASSLGQSNSPLHF. Written as DNA, the CDR3 is TGCGCCAGCAGCTTGGGACAGTCTAATTCACCCCTCCACTTT.

The chain recombines TRBV11-2 with TRBJ2-5; 8 positions match TRBD1. Trimming cost V 3 bases and J 0 bases; bases outside gene matches: 3. CDR1 SGHAT and CDR2 FQNNGV come from the germline V gene. There are 15 residues in the CDR3. The CDR3 here is CASSFTGGYQETQYF. CDR3 nucleotide sequence: TGTGCCAGCAGCTTTACAGGGGGGTACCAAGAGACCCAGTACTTC.

The CDR3 DNA is TGCGCCAGCAGCTTGGCCGGGAACGATCACACTGAAGCTTTCTTT. This codes for CASSLAGNDHTEAFF. The V call is TRBV5-1, the J call TRBJ1-1; no reliable D call. The CDR3 spans 15 residues. Germline V gene lookup returns CDR1 SGHRS and CDR2 YFSETQ. Trimming took 0 bases from V and 3 from J, leaving 12 bases between them. The full variable domain, its missing parts supplied by reference TRBV5-1 and TRBJ1-1, is KAGVTQTPRYLIKTRGQQVTLSCSPISGHRSVSWYQQTPGQGLQFLFEYFSETQRNKGNFPGRFSGRQFSNSRSEMNVSTLELGDSALYLCASSLAGNDHTEAFFGQGTRLTVV.

V is TRBV6-5 and J is TRBJ1-3, with TRBD1 as a possible D gene (6 bases). CDR1 and CDR2 from the germline V gene are MNHEY and SVGAGI. With 2 bases removed from V and 3 bases from J, the gap between germline ends came to 14 bases. The CDR3 extends over 16 amino acids. As DNA, the CDR3 is TGTGCCAGCAGTTACGGCAGGGGTATCGTTGGAAACACCATATATTTT. Its protein product is CASSYGRGIVGNTIYF.

The chain couples TRBV20-1 to TRBJ2-1; TRBD2 matches 8 bases. The CDR3 is 11 residues long. The germline CDR1 and CDR2 sequences are DFQATT and SNEGSKA (reference sequence). V was pared by 6 bases and J by 12 bases, with 7 bases of the junction left unmatched. CDR3 in amino acids: CSAISGSLQFF. The CDR3 coding sequence is TGCAGTGCGATAAGCGGGAGCTTGCAGTTCTTC.